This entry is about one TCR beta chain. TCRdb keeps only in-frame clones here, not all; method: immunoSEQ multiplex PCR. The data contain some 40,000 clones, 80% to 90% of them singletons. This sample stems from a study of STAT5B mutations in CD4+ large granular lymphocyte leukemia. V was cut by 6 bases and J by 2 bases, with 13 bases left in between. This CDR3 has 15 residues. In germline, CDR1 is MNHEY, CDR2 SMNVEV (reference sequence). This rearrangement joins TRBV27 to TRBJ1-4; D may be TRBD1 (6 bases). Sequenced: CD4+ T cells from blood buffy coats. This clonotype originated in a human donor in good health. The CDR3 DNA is TGTGCCAGCAGGGGACTGGGGGCCACTAATGAAAAACTGTTTTTT. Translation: CASRGLGATNEKLFF.